This TCR beta chain was documented in a study of a mutant IDH1 vaccine in newly diagnosed glioma. Study context: The patients received vaccinations eight times, in weeks 1, 3, 5, 7, 11, 15, 19 and 23. Patients were pretreated with radiotherapy, temozolomide, or both, mostly both. A 62.5% male, about 38% female split and a mean age of around 37 years characterized treated patients. Vaccine dosing followed radiotherapy by 4-6 weeks, or accompanied temozolomide cycles.

Generated by immunoSEQ multiplex PCR, the TCRdb table keeps only in-frame clones and is missing some. The sample carries 25,000 to 35,000 clones, 80% to 90% recorded once. Time point given: week 5, during vaccination. Topical imiquimod was applied with each vaccine dose, which held 300 ug of mutant IDH1 20-mer peptide. Note on this clone: Its target is unknown.

The CDR3 is 15 amino acids. Germline assignment: CDR1 MGHRA and CDR2 YSYEKL. The germline V and J ends were trimmed by 4 bases and 6 bases, with 17 bases remaining between them. The chain recombines TRBV4-1 with TRBJ2-3; D might be TRBD2 (6 bases). This TCR derives from a man between 18 and 35 years old with glioma. The source was PBMCs, collected from a glioma patient whose treatment included an IDH1 peptide vaccine. Here the CDR3 reads CASSPIGLPVDTQYF. DNA for the CDR3: TGCGCCAGCAGCCCCATTGGACTACCTGTGGATACGCAGTATTTT.